This TCR beta chain was observed in a study of T cells in Graves' hyperthyroidism and ophthalmopathy. General study points: Through a model of 13 V-J features, ophthalmopathy was separated from stable hyperthyroidism. Most thyroid-expanded clonotypes above 0.001 were also found in blood.

Trimming took off 0 bases at V and 4 bases at J, with 10 bases between the two ends. The CDR3 runs 15 residues. Germline V lookup: CDR1 LNHNV, CDR2 YYDKDF (reference sequence). Ophthalmopathy patients had Clinical Activity Score at least 3, NOSPECS grade at least 4, duration under 3 months. Regions amplified from RNA transcripts were the TCR beta CDR3 regions. First-round RT-PCR with HTBI primers amplified the TCR CDR3 region. A single record per CDR3 protein comes from TCRdb applying MiXCR to the multiplex PCR reads. The sample carries more than 300,000 distinct CDR3 sequences, less than 20% recorded once. A remark on this clonotype: Its antigen remains unidentified.

Sequencing was carried out using blood. The chain employs TRBV15 and TRBJ1-3, with D maybe TRBD1 (5 bases). The TCR comes from a man between 18 and 35 years old with Graves' ophthalmopathy. The CDR3 spells CATSRDPAGGNTIYF. The CDR3 DNA is TGTGCCACCAGCAGAGATCCGGCAGGGGGAAACACCATATATTTT.